Listed below are T cell receptor beta chains from one sample, sequenced in a study of T cell responses to AZD1222 COVID-19 vaccine. Measured with immunoSEQ multiplex PCR; TCRdb has only the in-frame clones, and not every one. The profile shows some 110,000 clones, approximately 90% of them singletons. This sample comprised peripheral blood, obtained 28 days after the second AZD1222 dose. Receptors were obtained from an adult who received the AZD1222 COVID-19 vaccine. CDR3s include the opening cysteine and the closing phenylalanine or tryptophan.

v_call cdr3_aa
TRBV6-5 CASLLGRGLHF
TRBV5-4 CASSLVGSLYGYTF
TRBV30 CAWSPPRAGNQPQHF
TRBV6-6 CASSRGLNQPQHF
TRBV4-3 CASSPRGGGNQPQHF
TRBV11-3 CASTTGPKVDEQFF
TRBV7-2 CASSSLAGAREQYF
TRBV5-8 CASSPGQQIYGYTF
TRBV6-5 CASSLPGGYNEQFF
TRBV7-6 CASSLALGWTGVEVETQYF
TRBV5-6 CASSWTRDGELFF
TRBV19 CASSIKVGYNSPLHF
TRBV27 CASSFSLQAGELFF
TRBV12-5 CASGPHRQGQGYGYTF
TRBV10-3 CAISALAGRSRSYEQYF
TRBV15 CASQTGTSGSDEQFF
TRBV6-6 CASSYGGHEQYF
TRBV19 CASSSAGTEREQYF
TRBV19 CASSTTSGAPPDTQYF
TRBV3-1/TRBV3-2 CASSHKDRNTEAFF
TRBV5-6 CASSHTRTDTQYF
TRBV6-5 CASSYNFQGHGELFF
TRBV7-6 CASSLDPSEREQYF
TRBV7-2 CASSRTRGSGKAFF
TRBV5-1 CASSPRTSGGGTETQYF
TRBV5-5 CASSSPDISGNTIYF
TRBV6-2/TRBV6-3 CASSESMGYTF
TRBV4-3 CASSQELVITDTQYF
TRBV27 CASSPGQVPTEAFF
TRBV5-6 CASSTSSYEQYF
TRBV6-6 CASSYSLSPVNTEAFF
TRBV6-6 CASSNYDRGPSDGYTF
TRBV6-5 CASGGPSYGYTF
TRBV6-4 CASSDSGTANEQFF
TRBV6-5 CASSYSGTGVYGYTF
TRBV27 CASRFQGGSEAFF
TRBV4-3 CASSHRQGGGDGYTF
TRBV18 CASSISGRAGNEQFF
TRBV28 CASNPLDYSGGYEQYF
TRBV5-1 CASSLAGIGYSPLHF
TRBV28 CASSLANPGLSSGNTIYF
TRBV6-1 CASSEALGRSYEQYF
TRBV7-2 CASSSTGVQPQHF
TRBV25-1 CASRGVSVRWQGSEKLFF
TRBV7-2 CATEKDRAGTGELFF
TRBV18 CASSPKDRIGSNEQFF
TRBV29-1 CSAELRDYGYTF
TRBV7-3 CASSLTSGVGNNEQFF
TRBV7-2 CASSPDRGTGYTF
TRBV11-2 CASSSEETQYF
TRBV5-6 CASSLPGEETQYF